This T cell receptor (beta chain) stems from a study of memory CD4+ T cells and cytomegalovirus serostatus. The sort gate was single viable CD3+CD4+CD8-CD45RO+ cells for memory CD4+ T cells. Some clones are missing from TCRdb's copy, which holds only in-frame ones; the method was immunoSEQ multiplex PCR. This repertoire shows 50,000 to 65,000 clones, about 80% found once; its top ten account for about 1.5%. The CDR3 covers 15 residues. V shed 4 bases and J 6 bases; nucleotides not matched to a gene: 5. Germline V gene lookup returns CDR1 SNHLY and CDR2 FYNNEI. Sequenced input: memory CD4+ T cells from blood. The chain recombines TRBV2 with TRBJ2-3, with TRBD2 matching over 12 bases. The source is an adult in good health and CMV-seropositive. Written as DNA, the CDR3 is TGTGCCAGCAGTGGACTAGCGGGAGTTGGCGATACGCAGTATTTT. It is translated as CASSGLAGVGDTQYF.